This T cell receptor beta chain was sequenced for a study of T-cell memory formation after mild COVID-19. Researchers used 5'RACE with constant-segment primers to make TCR alpha and TCR beta cDNA libraries that carry sample barcodes and UMIs. Using its own MiXCR run on the 5' RACE reads, TCRdb lists one record per CDR3 protein. This table has around 510,000 distinct CDR3 sequences, roughly a fifth appearing once. Germline lookup yields CDR1 MNHEY and CDR2 SVGAGI. This CDR3 region has 17 residues. V gave up 6 bases and J gave up 4 bases; unmatched junction bases: 14. Broader study findings: The pre-infection memory compartment contained some responding clones, suggesting cross-reactive memory joined. The CD4+ clones that contracted clustered mainly within CM and EM, and the CD8+ clones concentrated in EMRA. A balance of CD4 and CD8 characterized clones contracting day 15 to 85, whereas later expanders leaned CD4+.

This clonotype was found a few times. Its antigen is not identified. The clonotype originates from an adult woman who had mild COVID-19 (a few samples of this study predate the infection). Cell type and time point are not known. What was sequenced was PBMCs or a T cell subset sorted from them (not recorded which). This chain uses TRBV6-5 with TRBJ2-1, with 8 bases identical to TRBD2. The CDR3 protein is CASRKSAGGLQYNEQFF. For the CDR3, the DNA is TGTGCCAGCAGGAAGTCCGCGGGGGGATTACAATACAATGAGCAGTTCTTC.